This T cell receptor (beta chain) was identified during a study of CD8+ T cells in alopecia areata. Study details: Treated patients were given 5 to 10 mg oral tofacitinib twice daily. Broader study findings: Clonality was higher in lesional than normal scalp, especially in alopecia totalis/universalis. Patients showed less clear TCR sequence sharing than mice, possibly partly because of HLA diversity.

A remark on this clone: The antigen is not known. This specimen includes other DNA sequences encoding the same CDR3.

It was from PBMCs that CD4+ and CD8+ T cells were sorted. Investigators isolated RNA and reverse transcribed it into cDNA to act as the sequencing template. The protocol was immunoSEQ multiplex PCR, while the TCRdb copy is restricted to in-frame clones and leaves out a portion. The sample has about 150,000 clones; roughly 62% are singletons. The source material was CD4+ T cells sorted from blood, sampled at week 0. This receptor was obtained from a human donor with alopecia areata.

As DNA, the CDR3 is TGTGCCAGCTCACCGGAAGAGACCCAGTACTTC. Translated: CASSPEETQYF. V gene TRBV18 combines with J gene TRBJ2-5; unclear D gene. V was pared by 3 bases and J by 3 bases, with 2 bases between. Germline-derived CDR1 and CDR2 are KGHSH and LQKENI. This CDR3 is built from 11 residues.